The 27 T cell receptor beta chains given below trace back to one sample, sequenced in a study of identical twins. TCRdb fed the 5' RACE reads into MiXCR, producing one record per CDR3 protein. The sample records roughly 1,500,000 distinct CDR3 sequences, less than 40% being singletons. Sequencing used cord blood. Receptors originate from a newborn girl in good health.

This clonotype was detected ten times or more. The V and J genes are TRBV20-1 and TRBJ2-7; 9 bases are a match to TRBD1. Germline-derived CDR1 and CDR2 are DFQATT and SNEGSKA (reference sequence). After removal of 5 bases from V and 1 base from J, the junction contained 6 bases not matched to a gene. The CDR3 is made up of 14 amino acids. CDR3 coding DNA: TGCAGTGCTCGGGACAGGGATAATTCCTACGAGCAGTACTTC. This translates into CSARDRDNSYEQYF.

This chain uses TRBV24-1 with TRBJ1-1; D ambiguous. The germline V gene encodes CDR1 KGHDR and CDR2 SFDVKD. This CDR3 has 13 residues. V was trimmed by 7 bases and J by 9 bases, leaving 17 bases between them. CDR3 sequence reads: CATRPSGSVKAFF. The CDR3 DNA reads TGTGCCACCAGACCCTCGGGGTCAGTTAAAGCTTTCTTT.

This rearrangement joins TRBV7-9 to TRBJ1-2; D remains ambiguous. This CDR3 is 11 amino acids long. Trimming cost V 3 bases and J 12 bases, with 11 bases left between them. Germline loops: CDR1 SEHNR, CDR2 FQNEAQ (reference sequence). CDR3 DNA sequence: TGTGCCAGCAGCTTGGGCGATCCTAACACCTTC. This translates into CASSLGDPNTF.

The chain links TRBV6-5 to TRBJ2-1, with 7 bases lining up with TRBD2. The length of the CDR3 is 16 residues. Germline CDR1 reads MNHEY; CDR2 reads SVGAGI. V was clipped by 5 bases and J by 4 bases; unmatched bases: 11. The CDR3 sequence: CASSTLGGPVYNEQFF. The CDR3 bases are TGTGCCAGCAGTACCCTGGGAGGGCCGGTATACAATGAGCAGTTCTTC.

This chain links TRBV5-4 with TRBJ2-1; 7 positions agree with TRBD2. The germline CDR1 and CDR2 sequences are SGHNT and YYREEE (reference sequence). This CDR3 is built from 15 residues. The ends lost 4 bases at V and 2 bases at J; junction bases unmatched: 6. The CDR3: CASSPGLPPYNEQFF. As DNA, the CDR3 is TGTGCCAGCAGCCCGGGACTACCTCCCTACAATGAGCAGTTCTTC. The complete variable domain, with remaining parts taken from reference TRBV5-4 and TRBJ2-1, reads ETGVTQSPTHLIKTRGQQVTLRCSSQSGHNTVSWYQQALGQGPQFIFQYYREEENGRGNFPPRFSGLQFPNYSSELNVNALELDDSALYLCASSPGLPPYNEQFFGPGTRLTVL.

This rearrangement joins TRBV20-1 to TRBJ2-3; D remains unclear. V gave up 7 bases and J gave up 3 bases, with 14 bases separating them. CDR1 is DFQATT, CDR2 SNEGSKA, per germline (reference sequence). The CDR3 totals 13 residues. As DNA, the CDR3 is TGCAGTGTCTCTCCGGACCCTACAGATACGCAGTATTTT. Translation: CSVSPDPTDTQYF.

There are a few counts of this clonotype. The chain carries TRBV24-1 and TRBJ2-1, with D unresolved. CDR3 length equals 16 residues. Germline V gene lookup returns CDR1 KGHDR and CDR2 SFDVKD. Between the trimmed V and J ends, which lost 1 base and 5 bases, there was a span of 14 bases. This chain's CDR3 is CATSDFPDGLDNEQFF. CDR3 DNA sequence: TGTGCCACCAGTGATTTTCCGGACGGGTTAGACAATGAGCAGTTCTTC.

This clonotype was counted a single time. The chain employs TRBV6-2 or TRBV6-3 and TRBJ2-2; 7 bases align to TRBD1. The CDR3 consists of 15 residues. After removal of 6 bases from V and 1 base from J, the junction contained 5 bases not matched to a gene. The germline V gene has CDR1 MNHEY and CDR2 SVGEGT. The CDR3 region is CASRRYRGNTGELFF. CDR3 bases: TGTGCCAGCAGGCGGTACAGGGGGAACACCGGGGAGCTGTTTTTT.

A few counts support this clonotype. The chain recombines TRBV11-2 with TRBJ1-2; D call uncertain. Trimming left V 2 bases short and J 4 bases short, with 11 bases between. This CDR3 has 14 amino acids. CDR1 SGHAT and CDR2 FQNNGV come from the germline V gene. The CDR3 reads CASSLRPLGYGYTF. DNA for the CDR3: TGTGCCAGCAGCTTAAGACCGCTGGGCTATGGCTACACCTTC.

This chain links TRBV2 with TRBJ2-4; TRBD2 matches at 7 bases. This CDR3 has 17 amino acids. Germline V gene data show CDR1 as SNHLY and CDR2 as FYNNEI. The trim removed 4 bases at V and 0 bases at J, leaving 9 bases unmatched. The CDR3 protein is CASSVDGGLPAKNIQYF. The CDR3 DNA is TGTGCCAGCAGTGTCGACGGGGGACTACCAGCCAAAAACATTCAGTACTTC.

This clonotype was found many times. The chain has TRBV29-1 and TRBJ2-5, with D perhaps matching TRBD2 (6 bases). There are 13 residues in the CDR3. CDR1 and CDR2 (germline): SQVTM, ANQGSEA. Trimming stripped 4 bases from V and 4 bases from J, with 13 bases between. CDR3 nucleotide sequence: TGCAGCGTTGCGCCTAGCGACCCAGAGACCCAGTACTTC. Translating gives CSVAPSDPETQYF.

This clonotype has just a few counts. This chain links TRBV27 with TRBJ2-1; D call uncertain. The CDR3 has 19 residues. V was shortened by 2 bases and J by 3 bases, with 23 bases between the two germline ends. CDR1 MNHEY and CDR2 SMNVEV come from the germline V gene (reference sequence). CDR3 DNA: TGTGCCAGCAGTTTAAGGGCTCCCGGGCTCTTCCTCGACTACAATGAGCAGTTCTTC. Translation gives CASSLRAPGLFLDYNEQFF.

The CDR3 DNA follows: TGTGCCAGCAGCCAAGTCACTGGAGGGAGCTCTGAAGCTTTCTTT. As protein: CASSQVTGGSSEAFF. The chain uses TRBV14 and TRBJ1-1; no reliable D call. The CDR3 is 15 amino acids. Germline V gives CDR1 SGHDN, CDR2 FVKESK. V was pared by 1 base and J by 6 bases, with 15 bases between.

With regard to this clonotype: One end of the junction fails to match germline, which may point to a read error. The chain recombines TRBV11-2 with TRBJ1-2; no reliable D call. The CDR3 spans 12 residues. Germline V gene sequence: CDR1 SGHAT, CDR2 FQNNGV. The CDR3 reads CASNLVGRGYTF. CDR3 in DNA: TGTGCCAGCAACTTAGTGGGTCGCGGCTACACCTTC.

The rearrangement uses TRBV12-3 or TRBV12-4 and TRBJ2-3, with a possible D match to TRBD1 (5 bases). V was clipped by 4 bases and J by 2 bases, with 13 bases between them. This CDR3 is 15 amino acids long. CDR3 nucleotide sequence: TGTGCCAGCAGTTCAGGGCAGCTAGTCACAGATACGCAGTATTTT. Its translation: CASSSGQLVTDTQYF.

This clonotype was detected a few times. V usage is TRBV9 and J usage is TRBJ1-5; a weak D match, TRBD1 (6 bases). Looked up from germline, CDR1 is SGDLS and CDR2 is YYNGEE. The CDR3 extends over 15 amino acids. V was cut by 4 bases and J by 5 bases, with 16 bases left in between. The CDR3 protein is CASSRSWGLDQPQHF. CDR3 coding DNA: TGTGCCAGCAGCCGTAGCTGGGGGCTAGATCAGCCCCAGCATTTT.

The J gene is TRBJ2-7, the V gene TRBV5-4; D may correspond to TRBD1 or TRBD2 (6 bases each). Looked up from germline, CDR1 is SGHNT and CDR2 is YYREEE (reference sequence). V lost 2 bases to trimming and J lost 7 bases, with 22 bases between them. CDR3 length: 16 residues. CDR3 DNA sequence: TGTGCCAGCAGCTTTCCTACAGGGCTGGGGGGCGGTGAGCAGTACTTC. Amino acid sequence: CASSFPTGLGGGEQYF.

The genes are TRBV11-2 and TRBJ1-2; 8 nucleotides line up with TRBD1. Germline lookup yields CDR1 SGHAT and CDR2 FQNNGV. The ends lost 6 bases at V and 5 bases at J; junction bases unmatched: 8. CDR3 size: 14 residues. The CDR3, as DNA: TGTGCCAGCAGTTACCAGGGGGCTGGTTATGGCTACACCTTC. Translating gives CASSYQGAGYGYTF.

The V and J genes are TRBV12-5 and TRBJ2-5; 10 bases map to TRBD2. Germline trimming cut 6 bases from V and 11 bases from J; bases unmatched to any gene: 15. This CDR3 has 15 residues. CDR1 and CDR2 from the germline V gene are LGHNT and FRNRAP. CDR3 protein: CASGHLAGVSGEQYF. The CDR3 region has the DNA TGTGCTAGTGGCCACCTAGCGGGAGTAAGTGGAGAGCAGTACTTC.

This clonotype turned up a few times. CDR3 loop: CASSLNRQAGEQYF. The CDR3, as DNA: TGTGCCAGCAGCTTAAACAGACAGGCCGGGGAGCAGTACTTC. The chain has TRBV7-2 and TRBJ2-7; TRBD1 might be the D (6 bases). V was pared by 2 bases and J by 7 bases, with 15 bases between. Germline CDR1 is SGHTA and CDR2 is FQGNSA. The CDR3 runs to 14 residues.

This clonotype has a handful of counts. The genes are TRBV20-1 and TRBJ2-7, with a tentative D call TRBD2 (5 bases). Germline V gene data show CDR1 as DFQATT and CDR2 as SNEGSKA (reference sequence). CDR3 length: 17 amino acids. V was shortened by 3 bases and J by 0 bases, with 21 bases between the two germline ends. The CDR3 reads CSASHGKGVRVSYEQYF. The CDR3 bases are TGCAGTGCTAGTCACGGGAAGGGTGTTCGAGTCTCCTACGAGCAGTACTTC.

The genes are TRBV28 and TRBJ2-7; tentative D call: TRBD1 (6 bases). Trimming stripped 1 base from V and 0 bases from J, with 19 bases between. The germline CDR1 and CDR2 sequences are MDHEN and SYDVKM. The CDR3 runs 18 residues. CDR3 region: CASSLFGARDTNSYEQYF. In DNA, the CDR3 is TGTGCCAGCAGTTTATTTGGAGCTCGGGACACCAACTCCTACGAGCAGTACTTC.

The chain employs TRBV12-3 or TRBV12-4 and TRBJ1-4; D gene uncertain. Trimming cost V 5 bases and J 10 bases, with 11 bases left between them. This CDR3 spans 12 amino acids. This chain's CDR3 is CASSGLSVKLFF. In DNA form, the CDR3 reads TGTGCCAGCAGTGGACTGTCCGTAAAACTGTTTTTT.

This clonotype was seen a handful of times. The rearrangement uses TRBV28 and TRBJ1-5; D not resolved. Germline CDR1 MDHEN, CDR2 SYDVKM. Deletions cut 5 bases from V and 0 bases from J, with 14 bases between. The CDR3 has 16 amino acids. CDR3 nucleotides: TGTGCCAGCAGTACCCGACGGGCATATAGCAATCAGCCCCAGCATTTT. This codes for CASSTRRAYSNQPQHF.

This rearrangement joins TRBV5-1 to TRBJ1-2, with no clear D. V was shortened by 4 bases and J by 4 bases, with 17 bases between the two germline ends. This CDR3 has 15 amino acids. From germline, CDR1 is SGHRS and CDR2 YFSETQ. The CDR3 sequence: CASSTTDGEIYGYTF. As DNA, the CDR3 is TGCGCCAGCAGCACCACGGACGGAGAGATCTATGGCTACACCTTC.

The rearrangement links TRBV11-2 to TRBJ2-5, with D perhaps TRBD1 or TRBD2 (5 bases each). The DNA end lines up better with TRBJ2-7; the J call may be wrong. Germline V gene sequence: CDR1 SGHAT, CDR2 FQNNGV. The length of the CDR3 is 17 residues. The CDR3 bases are TGTGCCAGCAGCTTGGGGGTAGGCTCACTAGACCTCTACGAGCAGTACTTC. Translation: CASSLGVGSLDLYEQYF.

This chain links TRBV3-1 with TRBJ1-5; D is possibly TRBD1 (5 bases). This CDR3 has 16 amino acids. Germline CDR1 reads LGHDT; CDR2 reads YNNKEL (reference sequence). The V gene lost 3 bases and the J gene lost 2 bases, with 14 bases spanning the gap. In DNA form, the CDR3 reads TGTGCCAGCAGCCAGGACTTACTACAGGGCAATCAGCCCCAGCATTTT. Translating it yields CASSQDLLQGNQPQHF.